This T cell receptor (beta chain) was sequenced for a study of CD8 T cells in ankylosing spondylitis. This clonotype has just a few counts. What it recognizes is unknown. General study results and limits: About 8 highly homologous variants made up a TCR beta motif that seemed to typify ankylosing spondylitis blood.

Each CDR3 protein gets one entry after TCRdb re-called the 5' RACE reads with MiXCR. Of over 700,000 distinct CDR3 sequences in the sample, around a fifth were seen once. Sample: blood, either unsorted or a sorted T cell fraction (not recorded which). The clonotype comes from a male donor with ankylosing spondylitis.

CDR3 region: CASSQEGGLARNEQFF. The CDR3 nucleotides read TGCGCCAGCAGCCAAGAGGGAGGACTAGCGCGCAATGAGCAGTTCTTC. The chain uses TRBV4-1 and TRBJ2-1, with 9 bases aligning to TRBD2. Germline V CDR1 and CDR2: MGHRA, YSYEKL. J gave up 6 bases and V 0 bases, and 6 bases lay outside the gene matches. This CDR3 spans 16 amino acids.